A selection of T cell receptor beta chains follows, all from one sample in a study of blood T cell repertoires in COVID-19. The data were produced by immunoSEQ multiplex PCR, yet TCRdb's version contains in-frame clones alone and is incomplete. The sample has about 98,000 clones; 82% are singletons. Source material: peripheral blood. The receptors stem from a man aged 65 to 85 with active or convalescent COVID-19. Each CDR3 is given with its conserved first and last residue. Each record gives: J gene, V gene, D gene, clone size, CDR3 protein, CDR3 DNA. D genes are given only for firm matches. Expanded clones are given a class, and other clones once, few, many or no size at all.

>TRBJ1-2|TRBV5-1|NA|NA
CASSSGHNYGYTF
TGCGCCAGCAGCTCTGGACACAACTATGGCTACACCTTC
>TRBJ2-1|TRBV7-9|NA|NA
CASSTDSPLGEQFF
TGTGCCAGCAGCACGGACTCCCCCCTTGGTGAGCAGTTCTTC
>TRBJ1-3|TRBV7-8|NA|few
CASSLDRNGNTIYF
TGTGCCAGCAGCTTAGACAGAAATGGAAACACCATATATTTT
>TRBJ2-2|TRBV21-1|NA|NA
CASSIPGEGSTGELFF
TGTGCCAGCAGCATCCCAGGGGAAGGGAGCACCGGGGAGCTGTTTTTT
>TRBJ2-2|TRBV7-8|TRBD2|NA
CASSPGLAPGELFF
TGTGCCAGCAGCCCAGGACTAGCTCCCGGGGAGCTGTTTTTT
>TRBJ2-1|TRBV7-7|TRBD2|NA
CASSSSPLVGLLSEQFF
TGTGCTAGCAGCTCCTCCCCGCTGGTGGGACTACTTTCGGAGCAGTTCTTC
>TRBJ2-5|TRBV18|NA|NA
CASSHTYQETQYF
TGTGCCAGCTCGCACACCTACCAAGAGACCCAGTACTTC
>TRBJ2-3|TRBV18|TRBD1|NA
CASSPDRARTQYF
TGTGCCAGCTCACCCGACAGGGCGCGGACGCAGTATTTT
>TRBJ2-3|TRBV19|NA|NA
CASSIEGKTDTQYF
TGTGCCAGTAGTATCGAGGGAAAAACAGATACGCAGTATTTT
>TRBJ1-2|TRBV20-1|TRBD1|NA
CSASYRGDYGYTF
TGCAGTGCTAGTTACAGGGGGGACTATGGCTACACCTTC
>TRBJ1-3|TRBV7-7|NA|NA
CASSLGPSSAGNTIYF
TGTGCTAGCAGCTTAGGGCCTTCGTCTGCCGGAAACACCATATATTTT
>TRBJ1-5|TRBV5-1|NA|NA
CASSLDGGRQPQHF
TGCGCCAGCAGCTTGGACGGGGGGAGACAGCCCCAGCATTTT
>TRBJ1-1|TRBV6-1|NA|NA
CASSEIAGYEAFF
TGTGCCAGCAGTGAAATTGCAGGGTATGAGGCTTTCTTT
>TRBJ1-2|TRBV6-5|TRBD1|NA
CASSNDRGFYGYTF
TGTGCCAGCAGTAACGACAGGGGCTTCTATGGCTACACCTTC
>TRBJ1-6|TRBV5-5|NA|NA
CASQGYGSPLHF
TGTGCCAGCCAGGGGTATGGTTCACCCCTCCACTTT
>TRBJ2-7|TRBV6-6|TRBD1|NA
CASTGQGASEQYF
TGTGCCAGCACGGGACAGGGGGCTTCCGAGCAGTACTTC
>TRBJ2-5|TRBV11-2|NA|NA
CASSPYGGKETQYF
TGTGCCAGCAGCCCTTATGGGGGGAAAGAGACCCAGTACTTC
>TRBJ2-5|TRBV5-4|TRBD2|NA
CASSPRNSGVETQYF
TGTGCCAGCAGCCCCCGGAATAGCGGGGTAGAGACCCAGTACTTC
>TRBJ2-1|TRBV19|NA|NA
CASSRALNEQFF
TGTGCCAGTAGTAGGGCCCTCAATGAGCAGTTCTTC
>TRBJ2-3|TRBV11-3|NA|NA
CASSLDLSRGGTDTQYF
TGTGCCAGCAGCTTAGACTTGAGCAGGGGAGGCACAGATACGCAGTATTTT
>TRBJ1-1|TRBV20-1|NA|NA
CSAWGGNEAFF
TGCAGTGCTTGGGGGGGTAATGAAGCTTTCTTT
>TRBJ2-7|TRBV6-5|NA|NA
CASSSRGASYEQYF
TGTGCCAGCAGTTCCAGGGGGGCCTCCTACGAGCAGTACTTC
>TRBJ2-3|TRBV10-3|TRBD2|NA
CAISGWLAGASEPSDTQYF
TGTGCCATCAGTGGGTGGCTAGCGGGGGCCTCCGAGCCGTCAGATACGCAGTATTTT
>TRBJ1-1|TRBV5-1|TRBD1|NA
CASSDTGGTTEAFF
TGCGCCAGCAGCGATACAGGGGGAACCACTGAAGCTTTCTTT
>TRBJ1-4|TRBV2|NA|NA
CASNFATNEKLFF
TGTGCCAGCAACTTTGCAACTAATGAAAAACTGTTTTTT
>TRBJ2-5|TRBV5-4|TRBD2|once
CASSHSPRGVQETQYF
TGTGCCAGCAGCCATAGTCCGCGGGGGGTCCAAGAGACCCAGTACTTC
>TRBJ2-3|TRBV15|TRBD2|once
CATTSGVTDTQYF
TGTGCCACCACTAGCGGGGTCACAGATACGCAGTATTTT
>TRBJ2-5|TRBV10-2|TRBD2|many
CASGTSGGQETQYF
TGCGCCAGCGGGACTAGCGGGGGGCAAGAGACCCAGTACTTC
>TRBJ2-7|TRBV7-9|TRBD1|few
CASSANRGNEQYF
TGTGCCAGCAGCGCTAACAGGGGCAACGAGCAGTACTTC
>TRBJ2-2|TRBV6-8|TRBD2|NA
CASSCLLGTSGGAPTGELFF
TGTGCCAGCAGTTGTCTCTTGGGGACTAGCGGGGGGGCCCCCACCGGGGAGCTGTTTTTT
>TRBJ2-7|TRBV7-9|TRBD1|NA
CASSLGDRGLSYEQYF
TGTGCCAGCAGCCTCGGGGACAGGGGCCTCTCCTACGAGCAGTACTTC
>TRBJ2-7|TRBV16|TRBD2|NA
CASSLRTSGGVEQYF
TGTGCCAGCAGCCTCCGGACTAGCGGGGGGGTCGAGCAGTACTTC
>TRBJ1-1|TRBV6-5|NA|few
CASSYSTGLDNTEAFF
TGTGCCAGCAGTTACTCTACAGGATTGGATAACACTGAAGCTTTCTTT
>TRBJ2-6|TRBV2|NA|NA
CASSVDSFSGANVLTF
TGTGCCAGCAGTGTGGACAGCTTCTCTGGGGCCAACGTCCTGACTTTC
>TRBJ1-5|TRBV6-5|NA|NA
CASRGNSNQPQHF
TGTGCCAGCAGGGGCAATAGCAATCAGCCCCAGCATTTT
>TRBJ1-6|TRBV19|TRBD1|NA
CASRALITDRANSPLHF
TGTGCCAGTAGAGCCCTTATAACGGACAGGGCTAATTCACCCCTCCACTTT
>TRBJ1-1|TRBV6-5|TRBD1|NA
CASRHRDRREAFF
TGTGCTTCCCGCCACCGGGACAGGAGGGAAGCTTTCTTT
>TRBJ2-3|TRBV7-2|TRBD2|NA
CASSLVLPPLAGSTDTQYF
TGTGCCAGCAGCTTAGTCCTACCCCCTCTAGCGGGGAGCACAGATACGCAGTATTTT